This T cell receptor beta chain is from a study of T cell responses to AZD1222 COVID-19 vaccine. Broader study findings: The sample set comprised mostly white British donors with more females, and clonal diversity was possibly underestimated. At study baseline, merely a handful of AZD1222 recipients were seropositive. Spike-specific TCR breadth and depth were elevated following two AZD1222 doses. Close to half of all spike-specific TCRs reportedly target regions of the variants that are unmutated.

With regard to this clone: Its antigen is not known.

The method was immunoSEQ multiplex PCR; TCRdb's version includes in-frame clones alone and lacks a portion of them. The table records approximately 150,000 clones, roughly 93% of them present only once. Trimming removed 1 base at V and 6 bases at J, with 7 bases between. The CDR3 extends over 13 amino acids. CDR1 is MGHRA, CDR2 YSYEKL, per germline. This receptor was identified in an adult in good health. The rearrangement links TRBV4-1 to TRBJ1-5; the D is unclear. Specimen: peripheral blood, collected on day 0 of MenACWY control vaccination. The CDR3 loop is CASSQVLGQPQHF. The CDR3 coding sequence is TGCGCCAGCAGCCAAGTTCTTGGTCAGCCCCAGCATTTT.